This is a list of T cell receptor beta chains from one sample in a study of blood T cell repertoires in COVID-19. Here immunoSEQ multiplex PCR was the method, and the copy in TCRdb shows in-frame clones only, minus some. Here the sample spans around 130,000 clones, 75% to 90% being singletons. The sample was peripheral blood. The source is a man aged 50 or older with active or convalescent COVID-19. Both conserved end residues are part of each CDR3. The D gene is left open where the match is weak. Only part of the rows carry a size: once, few, many, or a class if the clone is expanded.

j_gene,v_gene,d_gene,abundance,CDR3aa,CDR3nt
TRBJ2-5,TRBV18,NA,NA,CASSPDAGQETQYF,TGTGCCAGCTCACCCGATGCGGGACAAGAGACCCAGTACTTC
TRBJ2-6,TRBV7-2,NA,NA,CASRGGLGANVLTF,TGTGCCAGCAGAGGTGGGCTGGGGGCCAACGTCCTGACTTTC
TRBJ1-2,TRBV6-6,NA,NA,CASSYASGGSNYGYTF,TGTGCCAGCAGTTACGCCTCGGGGGGCAGTAACTATGGCTACACCTTC
TRBJ1-5,TRBV19,NA,NA,CASSILQGLGNQPQHF,TGTGCCAGTAGTATATTGCAGGGGCTTGGCAATCAGCCCCAGCATTTT
TRBJ2-7,TRBV6-5,NA,NA,CASHARGNAYEQYF,TGTGCCAGCCATGCCCGGGGGAACGCCTACGAGCAGTACTTC
TRBJ1-5,TRBV6-6,NA,NA,CATQGLGNQPQHF,TGTGCCACCCAGGGGTTGGGCAATCAGCCCCAGCATTTT
TRBJ1-2,TRBV28,TRBD1,NA,CASSFRGRGPGGYTF,TGTGCCAGCAGTTTTAGGGGCAGGGGGCCTGGTGGCTACACCTTC
TRBJ1-2,TRBV9,TRBD1,few,CASSPTTGTNYGYTF,TGTGCCAGCAGCCCGACGACAGGGACGAACTATGGCTACACCTTC
TRBJ2-5,TRBV29-1,NA,NA,CSGLRLGETLGTQYF,TGCAGCGGTTTACGTCTCGGGGAGACCCTCGGGACCCAGTACTTC
TRBJ2-1,TRBV21-1,NA,NA,CATLPRDTYYNEQFF,TGTGCCACCCTACCCCGGGACACATATTACAATGAGCAGTTCTTC
TRBJ2-7,TRBV30,TRBD2,NA,CAWSVVSGLDEQYF,TGTGCCTGGAGTGTTGTTAGCGGGCTAGACGAGCAGTACTTC
TRBJ2-2,TRBV3-1/TRBV3-2,TRBD2,few,CASSQPRAGVNTGELFF,TGTGCCAGCAGCCAACCCCGAGCGGGAGTGAACACCGGGGAGCTGTTTTTT
TRBJ2-4,TRBV18,NA,NA,CASSPGVEKNIQYF,TGTGCCAGCTCACCAGGCGTGGAGAAAAACATTCAGTACTTC
TRBJ1-2,TRBV4-1,TRBD1,NA,CASSWDSNYGYTF,TGCGCCAGCAGCTGGGACAGTAACTATGGCTACACCTTC
TRBJ1-6,TRBV5-4,TRBD1,few,CASSLEGTGLAHSPLHF,TGTGCCAGCAGCTTGGAGGGGACAGGGCTTGCTCATTCACCCCTCCACTTT
TRBJ1-4,TRBV28,TRBD1,NA,CASSSYGTGDEKLFF,TGTGCCAGCAGTTCATACGGGACAGGGGATGAAAAACTGTTTTTT
TRBJ2-1,TRBV24-1,TRBD1,NA,CATSTRGTGGRNEQFF,TGTGCCACCAGTACACGTGGGACAGGGGGTCGTAATGAGCAGTTCTTC
TRBJ2-5,TRBV24-1,NA,NA,CATSWPGGETQYF,TGTGCCACCAGTTGGCCAGGAGGAGAGACCCAGTACTTC
TRBJ2-5,TRBV7-8,TRBD2,NA,CASTTGASGSGVGTQYF,TGTGCCAGCACCACGGGGGCTAGCGGGAGCGGGGTGGGGACCCAGTACTTC
TRBJ2-3,TRBV5-1,TRBD2,NA,CASSLTGGVTDTQYF,TGCGCCAGCAGCTTGACGGGAGGGGTTACAGATACGCAGTATTTT
TRBJ2-2,TRBV5-6,TRBD1,NA,CASSFGGQGYTGELFF,TGTGCCAGCAGCTTCGGGGGACAGGGATACACCGGGGAGCTGTTTTTT
TRBJ2-3,TRBV14,NA,NA,CASSRNYGSTDTQYF,TGTGCCAGCAGCCGCAATTACGGGAGCACAGATACGCAGTATTTT
TRBJ2-7,TRBV6-5,NA,NA,CASSFYTGEQYF,TGTGCCAGCAGTTTCTATACGGGCGAGCAGTACTTC
TRBJ2-5,TRBV5-6,NA,NA,CASSFFDFQETQYF,TGTGCCAGCAGCTTTTTTGACTTCCAAGAGACCCAGTACTTC
TRBJ1-5,TRBV6-2/TRBV6-3,TRBD1,NA,CASSRTDRGNQPQHF,TGTGCCAGCAGTCGAACCGACAGGGGTAATCAGCCCCAGCATTTT
TRBJ2-1,TRBV7-9,NA,NA,CASSSTGMGNEQFF,TGTGCCAGCAGCTCTACAGGGATGGGGAATGAGCAGTTCTTC
TRBJ2-3,TRBV30,TRBD1,NA,CAWRRQGMADTQYF,TGTGCCTGGAGGCGACAGGGAATGGCAGATACGCAGTATTTT
TRBJ1-1,TRBV6-5,NA,NA,CASSQMAGVTEAFF,TGTGCCAGCAGTCAAATGGCGGGCGTGACTGAAGCTTTCTTT